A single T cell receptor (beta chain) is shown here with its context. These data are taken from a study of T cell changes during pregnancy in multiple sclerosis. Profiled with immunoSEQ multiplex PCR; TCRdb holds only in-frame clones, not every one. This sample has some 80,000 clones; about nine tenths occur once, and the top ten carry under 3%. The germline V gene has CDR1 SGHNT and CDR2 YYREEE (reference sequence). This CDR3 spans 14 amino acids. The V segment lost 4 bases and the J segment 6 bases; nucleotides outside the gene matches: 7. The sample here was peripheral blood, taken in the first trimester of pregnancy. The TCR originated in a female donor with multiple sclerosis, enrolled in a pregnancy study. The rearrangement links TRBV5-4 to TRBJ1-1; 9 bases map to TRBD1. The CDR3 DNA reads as TGTGCCAGCAGCCCCCGACAGGGGGAGTCTGAAGCTTTCTTT. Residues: CASSPRQGESEAFF.